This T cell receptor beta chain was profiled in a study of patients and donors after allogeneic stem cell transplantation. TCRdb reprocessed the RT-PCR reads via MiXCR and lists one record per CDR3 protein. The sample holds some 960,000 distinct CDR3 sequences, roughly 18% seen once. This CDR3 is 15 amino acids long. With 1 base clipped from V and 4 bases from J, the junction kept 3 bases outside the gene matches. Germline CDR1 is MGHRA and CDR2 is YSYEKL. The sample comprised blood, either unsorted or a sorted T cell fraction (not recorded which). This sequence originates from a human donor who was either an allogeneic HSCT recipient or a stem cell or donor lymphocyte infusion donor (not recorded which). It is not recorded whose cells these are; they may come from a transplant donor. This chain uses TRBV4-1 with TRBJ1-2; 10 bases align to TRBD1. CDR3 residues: CASSQGQGAVYGYTF. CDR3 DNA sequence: TGCGCCAGCAGCCAAGGACAGGGGGCCGTCTATGGCTACACCTTC.